This TCR beta chain derives from a study of regulatory T cells in long-lasting Graves disease. General study results and limits: Relative to newly diagnosed Graves' patients, persistent ones had lower TCR diversity.

Arm-PCR of CDR3 regions with iRepertoire HTBI primers generated TCR beta libraries. TCRdb passed the multiplex PCR reads through MiXCR, listing each CDR3 protein once. The table includes over 450,000 distinct CDR3 sequences, around 12% detected once. This clonotype has a count of ten or more. Its specificity is not known. Indicated time point: newly diagnosed GD, antithyroid drugs for less than 3 months. The TCR library was prepared using RNA isolated from PBMCs. V shed 4 bases, J shed 2 bases, and the junction held 7 bases outside the gene matches. The CDR3 totals 15 residues. The V gene's germline CDR1 is MNHEY and CDR2 SMNVEV (reference sequence). The same data also went into a second study, on T cells in Graves' hyperthyroidism and ophthalmopathy.

The material was peripheral blood mononuclear cells (PBMCs), obtained at new diagnosis, from a patient treated with antithyroid drugs. This TCR came from a woman aged 25 to 39 with Graves disease. The chain combines TRBV27 with TRBJ1-2, with 7 bases lining up with TRBD1. DNA of the CDR3: TGTGCCAGCAGTTCTCCGGGACAGACCAACTATGGCTACACCTTC. Encoded protein: CASSSPGQTNYGYTF.